This TCR beta chain derives from a study of chemoradiotherapy in HPV16-positive cancers. Trimming cost V 3 bases and J 4 bases; bases outside gene matches: 4. CDR3 length: 15 residues. Per germline, CDR1 SGDLS and CDR2 YYNGEE. Sequencing was performed with immunoSEQ multiplex PCR; in TCRdb, only in-frame clones are kept and a portion is missing. The table shows 3,400 or so clones, with around 81% occurring only once. The rearrangement links TRBV9 to TRBJ2-1; TRBD2 agrees at 10 bases. The sequencing here drew on tumor tissue, taken from a patient who underwent chemoradiotherapy. This TCR derives from a human donor with HPV-associated anogenital cancer. This CDR3 reads CASSAGLANYNEQFF. CDR3 in DNA: TGTGCCAGCAGCGCGGGACTAGCGAATTACAATGAGCAGTTCTTC.